Listed below are T cell receptor beta chains from one sample, sequenced in a study of persistence of HIV-infected CD4 T cells. Libraries were prepared by immunoSEQ multiplex PCR; TCRdb keeps only in-frame clonotypes and omits some of them. The sample lists about 51,000 clones, 85% to 90% occurring once. These receptors lack a known antigen. Sequenced material: CD4+ T cells sorted from PBMCs after roughly 18-hour stimulation, taken from a patient who received antiretroviral therapy. The source is an adult woman with HIV who was CMV-seropositive. Both conserved end residues are part of each CDR3. The D gene is left open where the match is weak. Size is stated for part of the rows, as once, few or many counts, or as a class when the clone is expanded.

clone size,J gene,CDR3 length,D gene,V gene,CDR3 DNA,CDR3 protein
NA,TRBJ2-5,15,NA,TRBV18,TGTGCCAGCTCACCACCGATGCAGGGCCAAGAGACCCAGTACTTC,CASSPPMQGQETQYF
NA,TRBJ2-4,17,NA,TRBV6-6,TGTGCCAGCAGTCCAAACCGGGACCGAATAGCCAAAAACATTCAGTACTTC,CASSPNRDRIAKNIQYF
NA,TRBJ1-2,12,NA,TRBV2,TGTGCCAGCAGTGAACGGAACTATGGCTACACCTTC,CASSERNYGYTF
NA,TRBJ1-2,13,NA,TRBV6-6,TGTGCCAGCAGTTACATCCTTAACTATGGCTACACCTTC,CASSYILNYGYTF
NA,TRBJ1-4,14,NA,TRBV15,TGTGCCACCAGCAGCGGGGGGACTAATGAAAAACTGTTTTTT,CATSSGGTNEKLFF
NA,TRBJ2-3,15,TRBD2,TRBV6-2/TRBV6-3,TGTGCCAGCTGCCGGGGGGGGGCGAACACAGATACGCAGTATTTT,CASCRGGANTDTQYF
NA,TRBJ2-2,16,NA,TRBV7-8,TGTGCCAGCAGCTTAGCCGGGAGCCCGAACACCGGGGAGCTGTTTTTT,CASSLAGSPNTGELFF
NA,TRBJ2-5,15,NA,TRBV7-7,TGTGCCAGCAGCTTGGGTGAGGCAAGACAAGAGACCCAGTACTTC,CASSLGEARQETQYF
NA,TRBJ2-3,14,NA,TRBV7-3,TGTGCCAGCAGCTTCTCCGGGGGCACAGATACGCAGTATTTT,CASSFSGGTDTQYF
NA,TRBJ1-4,15,TRBD1,TRBV7-3,TGTGCCAGCAGCCCGAAGACAGGGAGGGCTGAAAAACTGTTTTTT,CASSPKTGRAEKLFF
NA,TRBJ1-5,15,NA,TRBV28,TGTGCCAGCAGCGACCCCCCGGGGGGTAATCAGCCCCAGCATTTT,CASSDPPGGNQPQHF
NA,TRBJ1-2,15,NA,TRBV10-3,TGTGCCATCAGTGAGCGGGCAGGGAGTAACTATGGCTACACCTTC,CAISERAGSNYGYTF
NA,TRBJ1-2,13,NA,TRBV6-5,TGTGCCAGCAGGCCATTTGGGCGCGGGGGCTACACCTTC,CASRPFGRGGYTF
NA,TRBJ1-1,13,NA,TRBV27,TGTGCCAGCAGTTTATCAGGGAGGGGTACAGCTTTCTTT,CASSLSGRGTAFF
NA,TRBJ1-2,14,TRBD1,TRBV10-3,TGTGCCATCGGACAGGGGGCCCCTAACTATGGCTACACCTTC,CAIGQGAPNYGYTF
NA,TRBJ2-5,15,NA,TRBV3-1/TRBV3-2,TGTGCCAGCAGCCAAGTGGGACGGGGCCAAGAGACCCAGTACTTC,CASSQVGRGQETQYF
NA,TRBJ2-5,15,TRBD2,TRBV9,TGTGCCAGCAGCATTAGCGGGGGGCTTCAAGAGACCCAGTACTTC,CASSISGGLQETQYF
NA,TRBJ2-7,13,NA,TRBV3-1/TRBV3-2,TGTGCCAGCAGCCCCGGCCTAGCGAACGAGCAGTACTTC,CASSPGLANEQYF
once,TRBJ1-1,13,NA,TRBV5-1,TGCGCCAGCAGCTTACAAGATAACACTGAAGCTTTCTTT,CASSLQDNTEAFF
NA,TRBJ1-2,13,NA,TRBV5-1,TGCGCCAGCAGCTTGCCAGGGAACTATGGCTACACCTTC,CASSLPGNYGYTF
NA,TRBJ2-5,15,TRBD1,TRBV28,TGTGCCAGCAGTCGGGGGGACAGGGGCCAAGAGACCCAGTACTTC,CASSRGDRGQETQYF
NA,TRBJ2-1,15,NA,TRBV5-1,TGCGCCAGCAGCTTGGGGCAAAGCCGATACAATGAGCAGTTCTTC,CASSLGQSRYNEQFF
NA,TRBJ2-2,15,NA,TRBV6-5,TGTGCCAGCAGGGCCGGGACAATGAACACCGGGGAGCTGTTTTTT,CASRAGTMNTGELFF
NA,TRBJ2-6,17,NA,TRBV7-3,TGTGCCAGCAGCCGGGACGAGGTATCCTCTGGGGCCAACGTCCTGACTTTC,CASSRDEVSSGANVLTF
NA,TRBJ1-4,15,NA,TRBV6-2/TRBV6-3,TGTGCCAGCAGCACCGGACAGTCAACTAATGAAAAACTGTTTTTT,CASSTGQSTNEKLFF
NA,TRBJ2-1,15,NA,TRBV3-1/TRBV3-2,TGTGCCAGCAGCCAAGGGGGAGGTGGCGTCTATGAGCAGTTCTTC,CASSQGGGGVYEQFF
NA,TRBJ2-3,15,TRBD1,TRBV29-1,TGCAGCGTTGAGGGAAGACAGGGAAGCACAGATACGCAGTATTTT,CSVEGRQGSTDTQYF
few,TRBJ1-2,16,TRBD1,TRBV6-6,TGTGCCAGCAGCCTGCTCCCGGACAGGGAGGACTATGGCTACACCTTC,CASSLLPDREDYGYTF
NA,TRBJ2-7,15,NA,TRBV10-3,TGTGCCATCACCGGAGGTCAGGGAGGTTTCTACGAGCAGTACTTC,CAITGGQGGFYEQYF
NA,TRBJ1-1,18,TRBD1,TRBV15,TGTGCCACCAGCAGAGGGGGACAGGGGAGTAGGAAGAACACTGAAGCTTTCTTT,CATSRGGQGSRKNTEAFF
NA,TRBJ1-6,13,NA,TRBV2,TGTGCCAGAAACAGGTCCCCTAATTCACCCCTCCACTTT,CARNRSPNSPLHF
once,TRBJ1-5,16,NA,TRBV2,TGTGCCAGCAGTGAAATGACTGTTATCGGCAATCAGCCCCAGCATTTT,CASSEMTVIGNQPQHF
NA,TRBJ2-7,15,TRBD1,TRBV27,TGTGCCAGTGGACCGGGGACAGGTCCTTCCTACGAGCAGTACTTC,CASGPGTGPSYEQYF